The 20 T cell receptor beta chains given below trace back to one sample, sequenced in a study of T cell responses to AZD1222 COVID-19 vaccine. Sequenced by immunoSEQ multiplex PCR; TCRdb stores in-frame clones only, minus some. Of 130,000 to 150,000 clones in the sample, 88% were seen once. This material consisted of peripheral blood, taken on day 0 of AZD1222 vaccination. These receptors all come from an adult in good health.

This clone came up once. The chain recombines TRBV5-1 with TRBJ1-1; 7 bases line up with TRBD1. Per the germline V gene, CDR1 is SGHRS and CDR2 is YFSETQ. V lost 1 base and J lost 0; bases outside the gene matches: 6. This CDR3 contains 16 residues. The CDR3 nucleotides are TGCGCCAGCAGCTTGCCGCAGGGGGGGATGAACACTGAAGCTTTCTTT. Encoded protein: CASSLPQGGMNTEAFF.

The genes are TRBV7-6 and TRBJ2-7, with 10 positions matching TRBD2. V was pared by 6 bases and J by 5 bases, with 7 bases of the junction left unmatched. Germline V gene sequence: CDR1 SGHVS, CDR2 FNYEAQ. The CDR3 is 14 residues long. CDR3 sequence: CASSHSGGHNEQYF. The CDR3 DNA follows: TGTGCCAGCAGTCATAGCGGGGGGCACAACGAGCAGTACTTC.

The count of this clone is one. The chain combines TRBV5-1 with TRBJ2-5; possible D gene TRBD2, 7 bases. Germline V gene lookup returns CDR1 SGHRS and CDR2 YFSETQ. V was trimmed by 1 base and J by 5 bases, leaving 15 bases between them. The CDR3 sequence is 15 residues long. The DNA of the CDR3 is TGCGCCAGCAGCTTGAATCGGGGGGCGCGGGAGACCCAGTACTTC. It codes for CASSLNRGARETQYF.

This chain's CDR3 is CASSSLTGDYGYTF. The CDR3 region has the DNA TGTGCCAGCAGCAGTCTAACAGGGGACTATGGCTACACCTTC. The rearrangement joins TRBV7-6 to TRBJ1-2, with TRBD1 identical over 7 bases. Trimming took 5 bases from V and 3 from J; bases not matched to a gene: 6. From germline, CDR1 is SGHVS and CDR2 FNYEAQ. This CDR3 is built from 14 residues.

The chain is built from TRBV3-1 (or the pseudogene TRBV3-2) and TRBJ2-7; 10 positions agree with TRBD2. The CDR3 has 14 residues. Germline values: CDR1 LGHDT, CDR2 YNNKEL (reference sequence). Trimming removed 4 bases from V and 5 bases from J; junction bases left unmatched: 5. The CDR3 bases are TGTGCCAGCAGCCGCATCACTAGCGGGGACGAGCAGTACTTC. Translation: CASSRITSGDEQYF.

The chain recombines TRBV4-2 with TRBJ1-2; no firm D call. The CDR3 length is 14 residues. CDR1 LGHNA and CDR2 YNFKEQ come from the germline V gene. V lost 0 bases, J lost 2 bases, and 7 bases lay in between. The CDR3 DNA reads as TGTGCCAGCAGCCAAGATAACAGAAACTATGGCTACACCTTC. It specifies CASSQDNRNYGYTF.

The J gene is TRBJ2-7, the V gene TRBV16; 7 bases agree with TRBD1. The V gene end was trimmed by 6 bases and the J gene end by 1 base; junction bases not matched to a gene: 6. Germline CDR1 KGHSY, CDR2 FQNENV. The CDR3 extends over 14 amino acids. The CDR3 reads CASSRGQTSYEQYF. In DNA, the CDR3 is TGTGCCAGCAGTCGGGGACAGACTTCCTACGAGCAGTACTTC.

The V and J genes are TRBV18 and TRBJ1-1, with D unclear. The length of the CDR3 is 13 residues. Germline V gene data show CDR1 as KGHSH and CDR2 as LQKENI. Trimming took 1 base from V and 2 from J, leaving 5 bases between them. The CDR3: CASSPRENTEAFF. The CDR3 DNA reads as TGTGCCAGCTCACCACGAGAAAACACTGAAGCTTTCTTT.

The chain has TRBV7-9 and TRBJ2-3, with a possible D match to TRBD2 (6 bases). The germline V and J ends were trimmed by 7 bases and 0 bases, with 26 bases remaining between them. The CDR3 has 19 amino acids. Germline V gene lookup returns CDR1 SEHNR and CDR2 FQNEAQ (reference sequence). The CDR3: CASITEGLLEGSSTDTQYF. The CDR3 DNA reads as TGTGCCAGCATCACAGAGGGGCTGCTGGAGGGCTCTAGCACAGATACGCAGTATTTT.

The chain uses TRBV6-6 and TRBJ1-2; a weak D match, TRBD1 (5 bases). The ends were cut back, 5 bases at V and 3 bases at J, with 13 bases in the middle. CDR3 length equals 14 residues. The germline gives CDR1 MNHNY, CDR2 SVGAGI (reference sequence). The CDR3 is CASSPWGGDYGYTF. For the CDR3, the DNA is TGTGCCAGCAGTCCTTGGGGCGGGGACTATGGCTACACCTTC.

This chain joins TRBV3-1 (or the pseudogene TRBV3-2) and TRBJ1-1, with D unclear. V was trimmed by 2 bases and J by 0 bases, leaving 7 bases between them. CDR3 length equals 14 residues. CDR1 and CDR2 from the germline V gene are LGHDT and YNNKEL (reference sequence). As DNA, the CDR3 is TGTGCCAGCAGCCAAACCGGAATGAACACTGAAGCTTTCTTT. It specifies CASSQTGMNTEAFF.

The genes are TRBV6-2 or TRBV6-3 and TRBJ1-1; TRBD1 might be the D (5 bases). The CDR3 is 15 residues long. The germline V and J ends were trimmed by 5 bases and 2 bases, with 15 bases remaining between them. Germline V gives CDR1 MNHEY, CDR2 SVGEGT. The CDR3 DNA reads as TGTGCCAGCAGTCTCTATTCGGGGGGTAACACTGAAGCTTTCTTT. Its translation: CASSLYSGGNTEAFF.

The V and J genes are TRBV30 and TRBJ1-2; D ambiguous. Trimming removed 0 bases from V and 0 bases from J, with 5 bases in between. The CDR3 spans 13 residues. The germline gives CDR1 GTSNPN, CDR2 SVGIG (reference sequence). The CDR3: CAWSVFANYGYTF. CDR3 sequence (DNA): TGTGCCTGGAGTGTGTTTGCTAACTATGGCTACACCTTC.

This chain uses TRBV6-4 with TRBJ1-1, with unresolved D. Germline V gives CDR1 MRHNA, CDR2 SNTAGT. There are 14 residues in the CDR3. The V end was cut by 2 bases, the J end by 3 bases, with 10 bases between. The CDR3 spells CASSDEEEDTEAFF. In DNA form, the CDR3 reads TGTGCCAGCAGTGACGAGGAAGAAGACACTGAAGCTTTCTTT.

CDR3 nucleotide sequence: TGTGCCAGCAGCCCCATCCACCGGTATGGCTACACCTTC. It is translated as CASSPIHRYGYTF. This chain connects TRBV14 to TRBJ1-2; D gene unclear. The ends were cut back, 4 bases at V and 5 bases at J, with 11 bases in the middle. The CDR3 covers 13 residues. Germline CDR1 SGHDN, CDR2 FVKESK.

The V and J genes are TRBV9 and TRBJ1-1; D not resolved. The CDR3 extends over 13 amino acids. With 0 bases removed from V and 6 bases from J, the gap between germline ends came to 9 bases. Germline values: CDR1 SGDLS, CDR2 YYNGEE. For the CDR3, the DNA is TGTGCCAGCAGCGTAGCGCGGGAAGCTGAAGCTTTCTTT. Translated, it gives CASSVAREAEAFF.

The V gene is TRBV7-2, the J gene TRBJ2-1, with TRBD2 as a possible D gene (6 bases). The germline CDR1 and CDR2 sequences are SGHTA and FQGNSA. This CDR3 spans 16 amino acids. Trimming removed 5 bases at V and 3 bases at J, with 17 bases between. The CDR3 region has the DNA TGTGCCAGCAGCCCCCATTCTGCGGGGAACTACAATGAGCAGTTCTTC. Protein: CASSPHSAGNYNEQFF.

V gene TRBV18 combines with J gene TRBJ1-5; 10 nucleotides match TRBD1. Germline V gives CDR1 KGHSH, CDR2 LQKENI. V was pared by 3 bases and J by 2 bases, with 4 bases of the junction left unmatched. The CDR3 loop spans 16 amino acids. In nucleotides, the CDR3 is TGTGCCAGCTCACCCCCCGGGACAGGGGGCAATCAGCCCCAGCATTTT. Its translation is CASSPPGTGGNQPQHF. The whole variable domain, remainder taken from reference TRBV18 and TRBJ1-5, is NAGVMQNPRHLVRRRGQEARLRCSPMKGHSHVYWYRQLPEEGLKFMVYLQKENIIDESGMPKERFSAEFPKEGPSILRIQQVVRGDSAAYFCASSPPGTGGNQPQHFGDGTRLSIL.

The CDR3 loop is CASSLGGGAGTQYF. CDR3 nucleotide sequence: TGTGCCAGCAGCTTAGGAGGGGGGGCTGGTACGCAGTATTTT. The chain is built from TRBV11-3 and TRBJ2-3, with D maybe TRBD2 (7 bases). V lost 1 base and J 8 bases, leaving 13 bases between the germline ends. The germline V gene has CDR1 SGHNT and CDR2 YENEEA. This CDR3 contains 14 residues. The full variable domain, in which reference TRBV11-3 and TRBJ2-3 provide the parts outside the CDR3, is EAGVVQSPRYKIIEKKQPVAFWCNPISGHNTLYWYLQNLGQGPELLIRYENEEAVDDSQLPKDRFSAERLKGVDSTLKIQPAELGDSAVYLCASSLGGGAGTQYFGPGTRLTVL.

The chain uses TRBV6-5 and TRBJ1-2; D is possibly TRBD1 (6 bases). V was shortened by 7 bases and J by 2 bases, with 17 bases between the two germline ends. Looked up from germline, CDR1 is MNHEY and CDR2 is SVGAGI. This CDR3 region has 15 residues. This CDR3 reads CASTEGQNINYGYTF. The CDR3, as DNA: TGTGCCAGCACCGAAGGACAGAACATAAACTATGGCTACACCTTC.